A single sample gave rise to the 15 T cell receptor beta chains below, sequenced in a study of cytomegalovirus exposure and HLA in healthy donors. PCR amplification relied on 60 Vbeta primers (plus 13 Jbeta primers). Using immunoSEQ multiplex PCR, the repertoire was profiled, and TCRdb retains in-frame clones only, with some absent. Altogether 140,000 to 150,000 clones are present, roughly 80% being singletons, with the ten largest covering less than 2.5%. The sample was PBMCs. These receptors all stem from a boy aged 2 to 10 in good health and CMV-seronegative.

The rearrangement links TRBV4-3 to TRBJ1-1, with TRBD1 identical over 7 bases. The junction had 4 bases not matched to a gene; V was cut back by 1 base and J by 5 bases. Germline V gives CDR1 LGHNA, CDR2 YSLEER. This CDR3 is 14 amino acids long. CDR3 sequence: CASSQVTGETEAFF. CDR3 nucleotides: TGCGCCAGCAGCCAAGTTACAGGGGAGACTGAAGCTTTCTTT.

This chain links TRBV10-3 with TRBJ2-1, with D tentatively TRBD2 (6 bases). Per germline, CDR1 ENHRY and CDR2 SYGVKD. Between the trimmed V and J ends, which lost 3 bases and 0 bases, there was a span of 9 bases. This CDR3 has 15 amino acids. CDR3: CAISDLGGSYNEQFF. CDR3 coding DNA: TGTGCCATCAGTGATCTCGGGGGCTCCTACAATGAGCAGTTCTTC.

This chain uses TRBV6-1 with TRBJ1-4; 7 bases fit TRBD1. The CDR3 consists of 13 residues. With 6 bases clipped from V and 6 bases from J, the junction kept 4 bases outside the gene matches. Germline CDR1 is MNHNS and CDR2 is SASEGT. The CDR3 nucleotides are TGTGCCAGCAGATGGGACAGCTATGAAAAACTGTTTTTT. This gives the protein CASRWDSYEKLFF.

CDR3 DNA: TGTGCCAGCAGCTTAGTGGGCAGTAACTATGGCTACACCTTC. The encoded protein is CASSLVGSNYGYTF. The chain couples TRBV7-9 to TRBJ1-2, with unresolved D. Trimming shortened V by 1 base and J by 1 base, and 7 bases separated the two germline ends. The CDR3 contains 14 residues. CDR1 is SEHNR, CDR2 FQNEAQ, per germline (reference sequence).

The chain couples TRBV19 to TRBJ2-2; weak D call: TRBD2 (5 bases). CDR3 length: 19 amino acids. The ends were cut back, 1 base at V and 3 bases at J, with 21 bases in the middle. CDR1 is LNHDA, CDR2 SQIVND, per germline (reference sequence). The CDR3 loop reads CASSIVGLAAERDTGELFF. The DNA for the CDR3 is TGTGCCAGTAGTATAGTCGGGCTTGCGGCAGAGAGGGACACCGGGGAGCTGTTTTTT.

The J gene is TRBJ2-1, the V gene TRBV12-5, with D possibly being TRBD2 (6 bases). The germline CDR1 and CDR2 sequences are LGHNT and FRNRAP. The CDR3 runs to 20 residues. Trimming stripped 1 base from V and 0 bases from J, with 22 bases between. CDR3 nucleotide sequence: TGTGCTAGTGGTTTGGCCCCGGGGGTTGGCGGTAGGAGCTCCTACAATGAGCAGTTCTTC. It codes for CASGLAPGVGGRSSYNEQFF.

J is TRBJ2-3 and V is TRBV18; TRBD2 agrees at 7 bases. The CDR3 runs to 16 residues. J was trimmed by 2 bases and V by 3 bases; bases with no gene match: 8. Germline CDR1 is KGHSH and CDR2 is LQKENI. CDR3 in DNA: TGTGCCAGCTCACCCCCGGAGCGGGGCCCCACAGATACGCAGTATTTT. It codes for CASSPPERGPTDTQYF. The whole variable domain, filled in from reference TRBV18 and TRBJ2-3, reads NAGVMQNPRHLVRRRGQEARLRCSPMKGHSHVYWYRQLPEEGLKFMVYLQKENIIDESGMPKERFSAEFPKEGPSILRIQQVVRGDSAAYFCASSPPERGPTDTQYFGPGTRLTVL.

This chain uses TRBV14 with TRBJ2-2, with D maybe TRBD1 (6 bases). The CDR3 sequence is 15 residues long. V was pared by 2 bases and J by 1 base, with 8 bases between. The germline gives CDR1 SGHDN, CDR2 FVKESK. CDR3 DNA: TGTGCCAGCAGCCAACCGGACAGGAACACCGGGGAGCTGTTTTTT. Its protein is CASSQPDRNTGELFF.

This sequence joins TRBV5-4 and TRBJ2-1; 9 bases fit TRBD1. Looked up from germline, CDR1 is SGHNT and CDR2 is YYREEE (reference sequence). Trimming removed 1 base from V and 10 bases from J; junction bases left unmatched: 6. This CDR3 spans 14 amino acids. The CDR3 DNA follows: TGTGCCAGCAGCTTGAAACAGGGGGCCTGGGAGCAGTTCTTC. Encoded protein: CASSLKQGAWEQFF.

The chain employs TRBV7-2 and TRBJ2-3, with D perhaps TRBD1 (5 bases). The CDR3 extends over 15 amino acids. V was cut by 3 bases and J by 6 bases, with 16 bases left in between. Germline V gene data show CDR1 as SGHTA and CDR2 as FQGNSA. CDR3 protein: CASSLSRIGVDTQYF. The CDR3 DNA follows: TGTGCCAGCAGCTTGTCTCGAATAGGGGTGGATACGCAGTATTTT. The entire variable domain, with the rest obtained from reference TRBV7-2 and TRBJ2-3, is as follows: GAGVSQSPSNKVTEKGKDVELRCDPISGHTALYWYRQSLGQGLEFLIYFQGNSAPDKSGLPSDRFSAERTGGSVSTLTIQRTQQEDSAVYLCASSLSRIGVDTQYFGPGTRLTVL.

The chain combines TRBV9 with TRBJ1-3; possibly TRBD1 for D (5 bases). This CDR3 contains 15 residues. With 2 bases removed from V and 1 base from J, the gap between germline ends came to 10 bases. Germline CDR1 reads SGDLS; CDR2 reads YYNGEE. CDR3 sequence (DNA): TGTGCCAGCAGCGTCCAGGGCCAATCTGGAAACACCATATATTTT. Its protein product is CASSVQGQSGNTIYF. The whole variable domain, remainder taken from reference TRBV9 and TRBJ1-3, is DSGVTQTPKHLITATGQRVTLRCSPRSGDLSVYWYQQSLDQGLQFLIQYYNGEERAKGNILERFSAQQFPDLHSELNLSSLELGDSALYFCASSVQGQSGNTIYFGEGSWLTVV.

The rearrangement uses TRBV9 and TRBJ2-1; 11 bases fit TRBD1. CDR1 is SGDLS and CDR2 is YYNGEE in the germline V gene. V lost 3 bases, J lost 9 bases, and 17 bases stayed unmatched. CDR3 length: 18 amino acids. Written as DNA, the CDR3 is TGTGCCAGCAGCGACTTAATGAAGAAGGGGACAGGGGGGGTTGAGCAGTTCTTC. Amino acid sequence: CASSDLMKKGTGGVEQFF.

The J gene is TRBJ1-4, the V gene TRBV28; no clear D. Deletions cut 10 bases from V and 4 bases from J, with 13 bases between. Germline V gene lookup returns CDR1 MDHEN and CDR2 SYDVKM. The CDR3 runs to 13 residues. CDR3 sequence: CAIRPGYNEKLFF. CDR3 DNA: TGTGCCATCCGGCCGGGGTATAATGAAAAACTGTTTTTT.

A few counts support this clone. This chain's CDR3 is CASRMNSNEKLFF. The CDR3 coding sequence is TGTGCCAGCAGGATGAACAGTAATGAAAAACTGTTTTTT. V and J are TRBV6-1 and TRBJ1-4, with D uncertain. Germline CDR1 reads MNHNS; CDR2 reads SASEGT. The CDR3 sequence is 13 residues long. V was trimmed by 6 bases and J by 4 bases, leaving 9 bases between them.

The chain couples TRBV25-1 to TRBJ2-5, with D possibly matching TRBD2 (6 bases). TRBJ2-7 matches the DNA end more closely, so the J call is doubtful. The V gene's germline CDR1 is MGHDK and CDR2 SYGVNS. The CDR3 covers 18 residues. The chain's CDR3 is CASSEPRRGGRSSYEQYF. Written as DNA, the CDR3 is TGTGCCAGCAGTGAACCCCGGCGGGGAGGCCGCAGCTCCTACGAGCAGTACTTC.